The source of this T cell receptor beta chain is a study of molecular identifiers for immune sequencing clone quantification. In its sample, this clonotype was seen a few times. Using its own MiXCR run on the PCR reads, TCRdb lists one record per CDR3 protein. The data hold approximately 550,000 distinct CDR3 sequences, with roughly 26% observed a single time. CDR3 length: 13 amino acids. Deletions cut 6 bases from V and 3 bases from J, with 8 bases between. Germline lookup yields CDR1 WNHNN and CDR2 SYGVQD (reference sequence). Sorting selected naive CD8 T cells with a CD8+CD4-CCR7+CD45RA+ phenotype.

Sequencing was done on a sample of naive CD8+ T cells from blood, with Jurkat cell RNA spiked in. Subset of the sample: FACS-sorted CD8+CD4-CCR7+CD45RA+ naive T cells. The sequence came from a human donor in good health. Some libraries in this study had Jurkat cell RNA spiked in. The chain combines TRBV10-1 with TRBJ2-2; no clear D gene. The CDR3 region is CASRAVDTGELFF. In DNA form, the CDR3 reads TGCGCCAGCAGAGCAGTAGACACCGGGGAGCTGTTTTTT.